This T cell receptor (beta chain) was recovered during a study of TIL therapy for anti-PD-1-resistant metastatic lung cancer. Study information: Tumor harvest preceded PD-1/PD-L1 blockade, followed by nivolumab treatment. Patients had a median age of around 54 years (range roughly 38-75).

Study-level points and caveats: Treatment-naive, never-smoker and oncogene-addicted patients were overrepresented in this highly selected cohort.

A word on this clone: Its cognate antigen is unknown.

As to time point: pre-treatment sample, taken before nivolumab and TIL therapy. Stage 4 NSCLC adults joined between 2017 and 2020. The immunoSEQ assay was v3. Sequenced by immunoSEQ multiplex PCR; TCRdb stores in-frame clones only, minus some. The repertoire holds about 17,000 clones, with 83% as singletons. The sample consisted of blood, taken at baseline. This clonotype was sampled from a person aged 25-85 years with non-small cell lung cancer.

For the CDR3, the DNA is TGTGCCAGCAGTTTAGGCGGTATTGGGGCCAACGTCCTGACTTTC. Its translation is CASSLGGIGANVLTF. This rearrangement joins TRBV28 to TRBJ2-6; D uncertain. The CDR3 is made up of 15 amino acids. The germline gives CDR1 MDHEN, CDR2 SYDVKM. Between the trimmed V and J ends, which lost 2 bases and 3 bases, there was a span of 8 bases.